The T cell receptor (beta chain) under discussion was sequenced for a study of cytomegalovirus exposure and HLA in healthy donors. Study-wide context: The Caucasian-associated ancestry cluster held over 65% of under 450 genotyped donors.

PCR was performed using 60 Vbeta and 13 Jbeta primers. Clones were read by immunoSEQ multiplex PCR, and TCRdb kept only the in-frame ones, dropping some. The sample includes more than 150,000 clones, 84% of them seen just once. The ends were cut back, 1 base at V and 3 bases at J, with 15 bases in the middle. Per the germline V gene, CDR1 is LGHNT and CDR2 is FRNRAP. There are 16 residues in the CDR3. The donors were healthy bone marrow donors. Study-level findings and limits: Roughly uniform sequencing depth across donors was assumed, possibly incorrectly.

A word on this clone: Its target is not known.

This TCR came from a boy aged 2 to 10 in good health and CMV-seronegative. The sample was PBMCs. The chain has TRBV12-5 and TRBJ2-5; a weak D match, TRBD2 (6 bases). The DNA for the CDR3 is TGTGCTAGTGGTTTGGCTACGTTATGGGGGGAAGAGACCCAGTACTTC. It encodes CASGLATLWGEETQYF.